This T cell receptor (beta chain) was captured by sequencing in a study of T cells in Graves' hyperthyroidism and ophthalmopathy (dated by TCRdb to the late 2010s). Study-wide context: Peripheral blood was sampled at the time of initial diagnosis, prior to any treatment. According to the paper, TCR Vbeta CDR3 sequencing was carried out on approximately 140 peripheral blood samples, which came from some 41 ophthalmopathy, around 75 hyperthyroidism and about 17 progressor patients. After sampling, hyperthyroidism patients received methimazole starting at 30 mg daily, and ophthalmopathy patients received high-dose intravenous methylprednisolone. In six Graves' hyperthyroidism patients, the study also compared T-cell repertoires from thyroid tissue with T-cell repertoires from blood. A discovery cohort of around 100 patients, about 43 with Graves' ophthalmopathy and over 55 with stable Graves' hyperthyroidism, was used to find distinguishing TCR V-J signatures. Whether ophthalmopathy could be predicted prospectively was tested in an independent validation cohort made up of under 20 hyperthyroidism patients plus 17 patients who later progressed to ophthalmopathy. The roughly 100 discovery patients were divided at random into training and test sets in a 7:3 ratio.

Hyperthyroidism patients were newly diagnosed, with disease duration under 2 months, and aged 18 to 65 years. Patients with uncontrolled infections, other autoimmune diseases, pregnancy or lactation were excluded. Diagnoses relied on clinical symptoms, serum thyroxine and TRAb, thyroid ultrasound and orbital computed tomography. For progressor patients, blood was drawn at the first diagnosis of hyperthyroidism, before any ophthalmopathy symptoms had appeared. Ficoll-Paque density gradient centrifugation was used to isolate PBMCs from 8.5 to 10 ml of fresh peripheral blood. Patients classed as progressors first received a Graves' hyperthyroidism diagnosis and then went on to develop ophthalmopathy during follow-up. Trizol reagent was used to extract total RNA, and RNA quality was then checked on an Agilent 2100 Bioanalyzer. The CDR3 contains 16 residues, cysteine and phenylalanine counted. Just the 48-base CDR3 DNA is kept, in frame starting at base 1. V gives up 3 bases and J gives up 7 bases, and the segment between their germline ends measures 18 bases. The germline V gene (reference sequence) specifies LNHDA as CDR1 and SQIVND as CDR2.

In the case of this clonotype: Its antigen is still unknown. It has no much larger one-base neighbor in the sample; base qualities were not kept.

Overall study results and their limits: Most expanded thyroid clonotypes (frequency above 0.001) were also detected in blood, a finding suggesting that blood repertoires may reflect thyroid immune responses. In validation, progression to ophthalmopathy was predicted by the model with 70% to 71% sensitivity and just over 72% specificity, a median of about 6 months before onset. Sample size was not statistically predetermined, and investigators were not blinded to group allocation. In cross-validation, a model built on a 13 V-J signature told ophthalmopathy apart from stable hyperthyroidism with approximately 91% sensitivity and roughly 81% specificity, and in testing the same model reached 80%/75%.

TCR beta CDR3 regions were amplified from RNA transcripts. The first round of RT-PCR for the TCR CDR3 was performed with the HTBI primer set and the Qiagen OneStep RT-PCR kit. A second multiplex PCR round built the libraries, followed by size selection and purification. Sequencing of the libraries was done on an Illumina HiSeq2000 using paired-end 100 bp reads. On the study's bioinformatics: SOAPnuke was used to process the raw data, throwing out any read that contained adapters or uncalled bases, had a mean Phred below 15, or lacked an exact constant-primer or identifier match. COPE v1.2.5 was used to merge high-quality paired reads, and clonotypes were defined as unique nucleotide sequences. Clonotypes were aligned to IMGT TRBV, TRBD and TRBJ reference segments using MiTCR v1.1. The analysis was restricted to V-J combinations with a frequency above 0.0001, which together covered just over 98% of the repertoires. The TCS score was defined as the ratio of F50 (clonal expansion) to E x V (chaos), calculated using BLOSUM62-based TCRdist between CDR3 peptides within each V-J. Welch's t-statistics and random forest reduced 450 to 600 V-J features to some 14, which were used in a naive Bayes classifier (R e1071). The public reads were reanalyzed by TCRdb: fastp trimming at Q25, MiXCR alignment, in-frame beta chains only. A single entry per CDR3 protein holds the most common genes and DNA from its merged rows. TCRdb's processing, not the study's, gives the V and J calls here. The sample contains 600,000 to 850,000 distinct CDR3 sequences, roughly a sixth of them found a single time. In total, the top ten clones hold roughly a sixth of the sample.

The clonotype originates from a woman aged 45-65 years with Graves' hyperthyroidism that later progressed to Graves' ophthalmopathy. The rearrangement joined TRBV19 to TRBJ2-2; no D gene can be assigned with confidence. The sequencing input was blood. The encoded CDR3 is CASSISRWSQVGELFF. The DNA is as follows: TGTGCCAGTAGTATTTCTCGGTGGAGTCAGGTCGGGGAGCTGTTTTTT.